This entry features one TCR beta chain sequence. Per the study methods: The assay estimated nucleated cells by amplifying reference gene primers. Measured with immunoSEQ multiplex PCR; TCRdb has only the in-frame clones, and not every one. V and J calls and clone size come straight from that table; D and trimming were deduced from the DNA. This sample yields around 70,000 clones, of which roughly 81% are seen a single time; over 30% belongs to the top ten. This specimen belongs to a study of blood T cell repertoires in COVID-19. The CDR3 covers 14 residues. Germline assignment: CDR1 MDHEN and CDR2 SYDVKM. V lost 8 bases to trimming and J lost 5 bases, with 18 bases between them.

Sequencing was carried out using peripheral blood. V is TRBV28 and J is TRBJ1-2; D remains unclear. This TCR derives from a man between 65 and 79 years old with acute or convalescent COVID-19. Here the CDR3 reads CASLPGNMPYGYTF. In DNA form, the CDR3 reads TGTGCCAGCCTCCCCGGGAACATGCCATATGGCTACACCTTC.